A single sample is the source of the 15 T cell receptor beta chains below, sequenced in a study of cytomegalovirus exposure and HLA in healthy donors. Primers for the PCR totalled 60 Vbeta and 13 Jbeta. Generated by immunoSEQ multiplex PCR, the TCRdb table keeps only in-frame clones and is missing some. The sample consists of 150,000 to 200,000 clones, over 75% of them appearing once. Specimen: PBMCs. These receptors originate from a man aged 45-65 years in good health and CMV-seropositive.

CDR3 coding DNA: TGTGCCAGCAAGAGGGTCGGCAATCAGCCCCAGCATTTT. The encoded protein is CASKRVGNQPQHF. V usage is TRBV2 and J usage is TRBJ1-5; D is unclear. Trimming stripped 7 bases from V and 2 bases from J, with 9 bases between. Germline V gives CDR1 SNHLY, CDR2 FYNNEI. This CDR3 contains 13 residues.

The J gene is TRBJ1-2, the V gene TRBV14, with D unresolved. Germline V gene data show CDR1 as SGHDN and CDR2 as FVKESK. The length of the CDR3 is 15 residues. V shed 2 bases and J shed 3 bases, with 13 bases lying between them. CDR3 in DNA: TGTGCCAGCAGCCAACGAGGCAAGGTGGACTATGGCTACACCTTC. Translated: CASSQRGKVDYGYTF.

This sequence joins TRBV2 and TRBJ2-1; TRBD2 aligns across 7 bases. J was trimmed by 12 bases and V by 6 bases; bases with no gene match: 5. The CDR3 is 11 amino acids. Germline V gene lookup returns CDR1 SNHLY and CDR2 FYNNEI. CDR3 loop: CASSDQRGQFF. Written as DNA, the CDR3 is TGTGCCAGCAGCGATCAGCGGGGGCAGTTCTTC.

The rearrangement uses TRBV6-6 and TRBJ1-4, with 8 positions matching TRBD1. Germline trimming cut 11 bases from V and 8 bases from J; bases unmatched to any gene: 10. Germline V CDR1 and CDR2: MNHNY, SVGAGI (reference sequence). This CDR3 is 13 amino acids long. The CDR3 spells CAATDREGEKLFF. CDR3 nucleotide sequence: TGTGCCGCAACGGACAGGGAAGGGGAAAAACTGTTTTTT.

The gene calls are TRBV7-8 and TRBJ1-2, with TRBD1 as a possible D gene (6 bases). Trimming took off 1 base at V and 7 bases at J, with 13 bases between the two ends. This CDR3 comprises 14 residues. CDR1 and CDR2 from the germline V gene are SGHVS and FQNEAQ. The CDR3 DNA reads TGTGCCAGCAGCTTAGGTGGGGGCTGGTCTGGCTACACCTTC. Encoded protein: CASSLGGGWSGYTF.

The J gene is TRBJ1-1, the V gene TRBV20-1, with 7 positions matching TRBD1. CDR1 is DFQATT, CDR2 SNEGSKA, per germline (reference sequence). Trimming removed 6 bases from V and 11 bases from J; junction bases left unmatched: 3. CDR3 length: 9 residues. This CDR3 is CSARQGAFF. DNA of the CDR3: TGCAGTGCCCGACAGGGTGCTTTCTTT.

This chain joins TRBV9 and TRBJ2-1; TRBD2 matches 10 bases. The CDR3 extends over 18 amino acids. J lost 3 bases, V lost 0 bases, and 9 bases had no gene match. The germline gives CDR1 SGDLS, CDR2 YYNGEE. The DNA for the CDR3 is TGTGCCAGCAGCGTAGAGCCCATTGAGCGGGGGGGCTACAATGAGCAGTTCTTC. Its translation is CASSVEPIERGGYNEQFF.

The V gene is TRBV11-2, the J gene TRBJ2-7; D gene uncertain. The CDR3 loop spans 14 amino acids. The germline V gene encodes CDR1 SGHAT and CDR2 FQNNGV. The ends were cut back, 3 bases at V and 0 bases at J, with 9 bases in the middle. The CDR3 reads CASSFDTYSYEQYF. As DNA, the CDR3 is TGTGCCAGCAGCTTTGATACCTACTCCTACGAGCAGTACTTC.

The V gene is TRBV7-9, the J gene TRBJ2-1; maybe TRBD1 (5 bases). CDR1 and CDR2 from the germline V gene are SEHNR and FQNEAQ (reference sequence). V was cut by 5 bases and J by 0 bases, with 11 bases left in between. The CDR3 is 15 residues long. This CDR3 is CASSHQTDSYNEQFF. Here the CDR3 DNA reads TGTGCCAGCAGCCACCAGACAGACTCCTACAATGAGCAGTTCTTC.

On this clone itself: At one end, the junction sequence differs from germline, possibly due to a read error. This chain links TRBV7-9 with TRBJ2-6; tentatively, D is TRBD1 (6 bases). The CDR3 covers 16 residues. Germline V gene sequence: CDR1 SEHNR, CDR2 FQNEAQ (reference sequence). CDR3 nucleotide sequence: TGTTCCAGCAGCTTAGGCGACAGGACCATGGCCAACGTCCTGACTTTC. Translation gives CSSSLGDRTMANVLTF.

The V call is TRBV7-9, the J call TRBJ2-3; TRBD2 is a possible D gene (6 bases). The CDR3 runs to 16 residues. The V end lost 5 bases, the J end lost 6 bases, and 21 bases lay between the germline ends. Germline CDR1 is SEHNR and CDR2 is FQNEAQ (reference sequence). In nucleotides, the CDR3 is TGTGCCAGCAGCCCCCCCCTAGCTAGCGAGGCGGATACGCAGTATTTT. This translates into CASSPPLASEADTQYF.

The chain uses TRBV5-1 and TRBJ2-7; weak D call: TRBD2 (6 bases). V lost 4 bases and J 1 base, leaving 12 bases between the germline ends. CDR1 is SGHRS, CDR2 YFSETQ, per germline. This CDR3 comprises 14 residues. In DNA, the CDR3 is TGCGCCAGCAGCGGAAGCCGGGAGTCCTACGAGCAGTACTTC. This codes for CASSGSRESYEQYF.

With respect to this clone: Other DNA sequences in this specimen translate into the identical CDR3. The V gene is TRBV6-6, the J gene TRBJ1-3; a weak D match, TRBD1 (5 bases). In germline, CDR1 is MNHNY, CDR2 SVGAGI (reference sequence). V was cut by 2 bases and J by 1 base, with 9 bases left in between. The CDR3 length is 15 residues. The CDR3 region is CASSYGPGSGNTIYF. Here the CDR3 DNA reads TGTGCCAGCAGTTACGGACCAGGGTCTGGAAACACCATATATTTT.

This clone came up a few times. The chain couples TRBV4-3 to TRBJ1-2, with 7 nucleotides matching TRBD1. The ends lost 0 bases at V and 1 base at J; junction bases unmatched: 5. Germline loops: CDR1 LGHNA, CDR2 YSLEER. The CDR3 runs 16 residues. CDR3 nucleotide sequence: TGCGCCAGCAGCCAAGATTTCACAGGGGATAACTATGGCTACACCTTC. Its protein product is CASSQDFTGDNYGYTF.

This clone has just one count. V is TRBV6-1 and J is TRBJ2-3, with TRBD1 identical over 8 bases. The CDR3 has 16 residues. V trimming: 4 bases; J trimming: 0 bases; junction bases outside the gene matches: 6. Germline CDR1 MNHNS, CDR2 SASEGT. The CDR3 bases are TGTGCCAGCAGTGTACAGGGGGGTTCTAGCACAGATACGCAGTATTTT. Translated: CASSVQGGSSTDTQYF.